This entry lists 30 T cell receptor beta chains sequenced from one sample in a study of CD8 T cells in Susac syndrome (dated by TCRdb to the late 2010s). The library came from the immunoSEQ multiplex PCR assay. RNA was extracted using the RNeasy kit, and roughly 0.5 to 1 ug of the RNA was reverse transcribed with random hexamers. TCRdb reanalyzed the raw reads on its own, using fastp at Q25 for trimming and MiXCR for clone calling, and kept in-frame beta chains. Identical CDR3 proteins give one entry, which carries the most common genes and DNA. The sample yields around 170,000 distinct CDR3 sequences; about 94% were counted once. The top ten clonotypes cover approximately 0.089% of the sample. The specimen was CD4+ T cells from PBMCs. Receptors were obtained from a human donor with Susac syndrome.

V and J are TRBV6-5 and TRBJ1-1, with D possibly matching TRBD1 (5 bases). CDR1 MNHEY and CDR2 SVGAGI come from the germline V gene. V shed 4 bases and J shed 6 bases, with 9 bases lying between them. The CDR3 is 12 amino acids. The chain's CDR3 is CASSFHRSEAFF. Here the CDR3 DNA reads TGTGCCAGCAGTTTCCACAGGTCTGAAGCTTTCTTT.

This clonotype was observed a single time. The rearrangement uses TRBV20-1 and TRBJ2-7, with D possibly being TRBD1 or TRBD2 (6 bases each). Germline lookup yields CDR1 DFQATT and CDR2 SNEGSKA (reference sequence). V dropped 5 bases and J dropped 2 bases, with 16 bases sitting between them. This CDR3 region has 14 residues. The CDR3 reads CSAGFGGPPYEQYF. For the CDR3, the DNA is TGCAGTGCTGGTTTTGGGGGGCCTCCCTACGAGCAGTACTTC.

This rearrangement joins TRBV20-1 to TRBJ2-1, with D maybe TRBD2 (6 bases). Trimming left V 0 bases short and J 10 bases short, with 16 bases between. CDR1 is DFQATT and CDR2 is SNEGSKA in the germline V gene (reference sequence). This CDR3 comprises 14 residues. The CDR3 protein is CSARDPPTAGEQFF. The CDR3 nucleotides are TGCAGTGCTAGAGACCCCCCCACGGCGGGAGAGCAGTTCTTC.

This sequence joins TRBV29-1 and TRBJ1-5; tentative D call: TRBD1 (5 bases). CDR1 SQVTM and CDR2 ANQGSEA come from the germline V gene. CDR3 length: 14 amino acids. V shed 6 bases and J shed 0 bases, with 12 bases lying between them. The DNA for the CDR3 is TGCAGCGTCCTCCAGGGAAATAGCAATCAGCCCCAGCATTTT. It codes for CSVLQGNSNQPQHF. Variable domain in full (rest from reference TRBV29-1 and TRBJ1-5): SAVISQKPSRDICQRGTSLTIQCQVDSQVTMMFWYRQQPGQSLTLIATANQGSEATYESGFVIDKFPISRPNLTFSTLTVSNMSPEDSSIYLCSVLQGNSNQPQHFGDGTRLSIL.

The chain carries TRBV29-1 and TRBJ2-2; D gene unclear. This CDR3 has 11 residues. Germline V gene sequence: CDR1 SQVTM, CDR2 ANQGSEA. V shed 5 bases and J shed 0 bases, with 1 base lying between them. DNA of the CDR3: TGCAGCGTTACGAACACCGGGGAGCTGTTTTTT. Translation: CSVTNTGELFF.

The chain employs TRBV20-1 and TRBJ2-5; TRBD1 aligns across 11 bases. The J call may be incorrect, as the DNA end agrees better with TRBJ2-7. The V gene's germline CDR1 is DFQATT and CDR2 SNEGSKA (reference sequence). The CDR3 covers 14 residues. CDR3 sequence reads: CSALPGQGVYEQYF. The CDR3 bases are TGCAGTGCACTTCCGGGACAGGGGGTCTACGAGCAGTACTTC.

The chain links TRBV15 to TRBJ2-5; D not certain. CDR1 and CDR2 (germline): LNHNV, YYDKDF (reference sequence). CDR3 length: 14 amino acids. V gave up 0 bases and J gave up 1 base, with 6 bases separating them. The CDR3 loop is CATSRDTSQETQYF. CDR3 DNA: TGTGCCACCAGCAGAGATACCAGCCAAGAGACCCAGTACTTC. The variable domain in full, completed from reference TRBV15 and TRBJ2-5, reads DAMVIQNPRYQVTQFGKPVTLSCSQTLNHNVMYWYQQKSSQAPKLLFHYYDKDFNNEADTPDNFQSRRPNTSFCFLDIRSPGLGDTAMYLCATSRDTSQETQYFGPGTRLLVL.

The chain has TRBV20-1 and TRBJ1-5; D is possibly TRBD1 (5 bases). From germline, CDR1 is DFQATT and CDR2 SNEGSKA (reference sequence). The V end was cut by 4 bases, the J end by 7 bases, with 20 bases between. The CDR3 spans 15 residues. CDR3 in amino acids: CSAKDFDSGYQPQHF. CDR3 sequence (DNA): TGCAGTGCTAAAGATTTTGACAGCGGGTACCAGCCCCAGCATTTT.

The genes are TRBV12-3 or TRBV12-4 and TRBJ1-6; D call uncertain. The CDR3 extends over 14 amino acids. V was clipped by 7 bases and J by 5 bases, with 12 bases between them. The CDR3 nucleotides read TGTGCCAGCACCATGCGAAAAAATAATTCACCCCTCCACTTT. It yields the protein CASTMRKNNSPLHF.

This chain joins TRBV29-1 and TRBJ1-2, with D unclear. The CDR3 has 12 amino acids. CDR1 and CDR2 from the germline V gene are SQVTM and ANQGSEA. The V end was cut by 8 bases, the J end by 2 bases, with 12 bases between. The CDR3 DNA is TGCAGCACTTCAAGTACGAACTATGGCTACACCTTC. This codes for CSTSSTNYGYTF.

This clonotype was recorded only once. This sequence joins TRBV30 and TRBJ2-2; D may be TRBD2 (5 bases). The V gene lost 4 bases and the J gene lost 1 base, with 10 bases spanning the gap. The CDR3 is made up of 14 amino acids. Germline lookup yields CDR1 GTSNPN and CDR2 SVGIG (reference sequence). CDR3 nucleotide sequence: TGTGCCTGGAAGGAGGTTAAGAACACCGGGGAGCTGTTTTTT. Its translation: CAWKEVKNTGELFF.

The V and J genes are TRBV5-1 and TRBJ2-7; possibly TRBD2 for D (7 bases). CDR1 is SGHRS, CDR2 YFSETQ, per germline. The CDR3 runs to 13 residues. V lost 5 bases, J lost 5 bases, and 14 bases lay in between. The CDR3 DNA reads as TGCGCCAGCAGTCTCGGGGGGCGAGACGAGCAGTACTTC. This encodes CASSLGGRDEQYF.

This chain uses TRBV19 with TRBJ1-2; 7 positions match TRBD1. The germline gives CDR1 LNHDA, CDR2 SQIVND (reference sequence). This CDR3 spans 12 amino acids. The V and J ends lost 10 bases and 3 bases, in that order; junction bases with no gene match: 5. DNA of the CDR3: TGTGCCACCCTGCAGGGGGACTATGGCTACACCTTC. The encoded protein is CATLQGDYGYTF.

The genes are TRBV5-1 and TRBJ1-1; D remains unclear. Germline CDR1 and CDR2: SGHRS and YFSETQ. The CDR3 sequence is 14 residues long. V was trimmed by 2 bases and J by 5 bases, leaving 13 bases between them. The CDR3 sequence: CASSLRSLFTEAFF. DNA of the CDR3: TGCGCCAGCAGCTTACGGAGTTTATTTACTGAAGCTTTCTTT.

The J gene is TRBJ1-2, the V gene TRBV5-1; D remains ambiguous. With 4 bases removed from V and 4 bases from J, the gap between germline ends came to 20 bases. This CDR3 is built from 16 residues. Germline loops: CDR1 SGHRS, CDR2 YFSETQ. CDR3 loop: CASSPFSEGTPYGYTF. The CDR3 DNA follows: TGCGCCAGCAGCCCTTTTTCCGAGGGAACCCCCTATGGCTACACCTTC.

CDR3 loop: CASSPDLGAGTEAFF. Written as DNA, the CDR3 is TGTGCCAGCAGTCCTGACTTGGGGGCGGGCACTGAAGCTTTCTTT. This chain uses TRBV6-4 with TRBJ1-1; perhaps TRBD1 as D (6 bases). The CDR3 spans 15 residues. Germline CDR1 MRHNA, CDR2 SNTAGT. V was pared by 5 bases and J by 4 bases, with 17 bases between.

This clonotype occurred once. J is TRBJ2-1 and V is TRBV11-2, with 13 positions matching TRBD2. CDR3 length equals 15 residues. Germline V gives CDR1 SGHAT, CDR2 FQNNGV. Unmatched junction bases numbered 3, after V lost 1 base and J lost 9 bases. This chain's CDR3 is CASSLALAGGAEQFF. DNA of the CDR3: TGTGCCAGCAGCTTAGCACTAGCGGGGGGGGCTGAGCAGTTCTTC.

J is TRBJ2-2 and V is TRBV30; TRBD1 or TRBD2 may be the D gene (6 bases each). Looked up from germline, CDR1 is GTSNPN and CDR2 is SVGIG (reference sequence). The V end lost 1 base, the J end lost 5 bases, and 11 bases lay between the germline ends. This CDR3 is built from 14 residues. CDR3 loop: CAWSARGTTGELFF. The CDR3 DNA reads TGTGCCTGGAGTGCTCGGGGGACAACCGGGGAGCTGTTTTTT.

The genes are TRBV28 and TRBJ2-5; 12 positions match TRBD2. The CDR3 has 17 amino acids. V gave up 7 bases and J gave up 1 base; unmatched junction bases: 10. Germline V gene data show CDR1 as MDHEN and CDR2 as SYDVKM. The CDR3 spells CASTRPGLAGFQETQYF. As DNA, the CDR3 is TGTGCCAGCACGAGACCGGGACTAGCGGGTTTCCAAGAGACCCAGTACTTC.

The V gene is TRBV2, the J gene TRBJ2-7; D is uncertain. Trimming shortened V by 3 bases and J by 2 bases, and 5 bases separated the two germline ends. The CDR3 has 12 amino acids. Germline CDR1 reads SNHLY; CDR2 reads FYNNEI. The CDR3 nucleotides read TGTGCCAGCAGTGACAGAGCCTACGAGCAGTACTTC. Translation: CASSDRAYEQYF. Based on the CDR3 plus reference TRBV2 and TRBJ2-7, the full variable domain is EPEVTQTPSHQVTQMGQEVILRCVPISNHLYFYWYRQILGQKVEFLVSFYNNEISEKSEIFDDQFSVERPDGSNFTLKIRSTKLEDSAMYFCASSDRAYEQYFGPGTRLTVT.

In this sample, this clonotype turned up once. This chain connects TRBV2 to TRBJ1-5, with unresolved D. This CDR3 region has 13 residues. CDR1 and CDR2 from the germline V gene are SNHLY and FYNNEI. Deletions cut 2 bases from V and 8 bases from J, with 10 bases between. The CDR3: CASSETFPKPQHF. CDR3 nucleotide sequence: TGTGCCAGCAGTGAAACTTTCCCGAAGCCCCAGCATTTT.

The rearrangement uses TRBV10-3 and TRBJ2-7, with a tentative D call TRBD1 (6 bases). Trimming removed 8 bases from V and 3 bases from J, with 14 bases in between. The CDR3 sequence is 13 residues long. CDR1 and CDR2 (germline): ENHRY, SYGVKD. The CDR3: CAIGDTGIYEQYF. The CDR3 bases are TGTGCCATCGGGGACACCGGGATCTACGAGCAGTACTTC.

This chain uses TRBV24-1 with TRBJ2-4, with a possible D match to TRBD1 (5 bases). The CDR3 loop spans 17 amino acids. Trimming shortened V by 5 bases and J by 0 bases, and 16 bases separated the two germline ends. Germline V gene lookup returns CDR1 KGHDR and CDR2 SFDVKD. CDR3 in amino acids: CATSVNRPPLAKNIQYF. CDR3 DNA sequence: TGTGCCACCAGTGTCAACAGGCCACCTTTAGCCAAAAACATTCAGTACTTC.

For the CDR3, the DNA is TGTGCCAGCAGCCAAGATCTTCCCGGGCCAAGTCGTTCTTCCTACGAGCAGTACTTC. The encoded protein is CASSQDLPGPSRSSYEQYF. The chain uses TRBV4-2 and TRBJ2-7; D unresolved. The V gene's germline CDR1 is LGHNA and CDR2 YNFKEQ. This CDR3 region has 19 residues. Trimming pared 0 bases from V and 1 base from J, leaving 22 bases between.

The chain is built from TRBV5-6 and TRBJ1-2; TRBD1 is a possible D gene (5 bases). The length of the CDR3 is 16 residues. Germline CDR1 reads SGHDT; CDR2 reads YYEEEE. V was pared by 6 bases and J by 2 bases, with 20 bases between. Written as DNA, the CDR3 is TGTGCCAGCACCCTCCTGGAGGGGCCAGTGAACTATGGCTACACCTTC. Residues: CASTLLEGPVNYGYTF.

The V gene is TRBV9, the J gene TRBJ1-2, with D perhaps TRBD1 (5 bases). This CDR3 is built from 14 residues. V was trimmed by 4 bases and J by 4 bases, leaving 14 bases between them. Per germline, CDR1 SGDLS and CDR2 YYNGEE. The CDR3 region has the DNA TGTGCCAGCAGCAAACGGGGCCCGGGCTATGGCTACACCTTC. Translated, it gives CASSKRGPGYGYTF.

V is TRBV28 and J is TRBJ1-2, with 9 bases that match TRBD1. The CDR3 has 13 amino acids. J gave up 4 bases and V 7 bases, and 4 bases lay outside the gene matches. CDR1 MDHEN and CDR2 SYDVKM come from the germline V gene. This CDR3 is CASISTGGYGYTF. The CDR3 nucleotides read TGTGCCAGCATCTCGACAGGGGGCTATGGCTACACCTTC.

The gene calls are TRBV12-3 or TRBV12-4 and TRBJ2-3, with unresolved D. The CDR3 covers 15 residues. Trimming shortened V by 6 bases and J by 6 bases, and 19 bases separated the two germline ends. CDR3 amino acids: CASSRSQTLGDTQYF. The CDR3 nucleotides are TGTGCCAGCAGCCGTTCACAGACCCTGGGGGATACGCAGTATTTT.

In its sample, this clonotype was seen a few times. This chain connects TRBV3-1 to TRBJ2-7; TRBD1 aligns across 7 bases. V shed 5 bases, J shed 0 bases, and the junction held 4 bases outside the gene matches. The CDR3 has 14 amino acids. CDR1 is LGHDT and CDR2 is YNNKEL in the germline V gene (reference sequence). The CDR3 sequence: CASSADRFSYEQYF. The CDR3 bases are TGTGCCAGCAGCGCGGACAGGTTCTCCTACGAGCAGTACTTC.

The V and J genes are TRBV28 and TRBJ1-1, with D tentatively TRBD1 (6 bases). This CDR3 spans 15 amino acids. Trimming removed 5 bases from V and 4 bases from J, with 17 bases in between. From germline, CDR1 is MDHEN and CDR2 SYDVKM. CDR3 nucleotides: TGTGCCAGCAGTCCCCAGGGGAGAGGGGTCACTGAAGCTTTCTTT. Amino acid sequence: CASSPQGRGVTEAFF.